The TCR beta chain under discussion was sequenced for a study of T-cell memory formation after mild COVID-19. Study details: The study found TCR clusters largely donor specific. Notes on the study in general: Clones contracting across day 15 to 85 had a balanced CD4/CD8 profile; later expanding clones leaned CD4+. Pre-infection memory contained some responding clones, which suggested that cross-reactive memory had joined. Contracting clones localized mainly to CM and EM when CD4+ and mainly to EMRA when CD8+.

Each CDR3 protein is one row after TCRdb ran MiXCR on the 5' RACE reads. Of around 300,000 distinct CDR3 sequences listed, 13% to 15% were seen once; the top ten hold 21%. This clonotype was seen many times. What it binds is unknown. The CDR3 contains 13 residues. The V gene lost 3 bases and the J gene lost 1 base, with 6 bases spanning the gap. CDR1 KGHSH and CDR2 LQKENI come from the germline V gene. This chain joins TRBV18 and TRBJ2-5; no definite D call. Sequencing was carried out using PBMCs or a T cell subset sorted from them (not recorded which). This receptor was taken from a man younger than 35 who had mild COVID-19 (a few samples of this study predate the infection). Cell type and time point are not known. The DNA for the CDR3 is TGTGCCAGCTCACCGGACCTCCAAGAGACCCAGTACTTC. Translating it yields CASSPDLQETQYF.